The rows below give T cell receptor beta chains drawn from one sample of a study of Ad26.COV2.S vaccination and SARS-CoV-2 variants. Sequencing used immunoSEQ multiplex PCR; TCRdb keeps in-frame clones, though not all of them. The table records under 500,000 clones, around 93% of them present only once. Sample: peripheral blood, taken in a trial of Ad26.COV2.S vaccine versus placebo. The receptors stem from a person between 18 and 59 years old who received the Ad26.COV2.S COVID-19 vaccine or a placebo. The CDR3 runs from the conserved cysteine through the conserved F or W. The D gene is left open where the match is weak. Part of the rows lack a size; the others show once, few, many or a class for expanded clones.

d_gene: NA; v_gene: TRBV7-9; j_gene: TRBJ2-7; abundance: few; CDR3aa: CASNSNYEQYF; CDR3nt: TGTGCCAGCAACAGTAACTACGAGCAGTACTTC
d_gene: NA; v_gene: TRBV27; j_gene: TRBJ1-2; abundance: NA; CDR3aa: CASSSLGPRTNYGYTF; CDR3nt: TGTGCCAGCAGTTCCCTAGGCCCCCGAACTAACTATGGCTACACCTTC
d_gene: NA; v_gene: TRBV5-1; j_gene: TRBJ2-1; abundance: NA; CDR3aa: CASSLGQSSYNEQFF; CDR3nt: TGCGCCAGCAGCTTGGGACAGAGCTCCTACAATGAGCAGTTCTTC
d_gene: NA; v_gene: TRBV4-1; j_gene: TRBJ1-6; abundance: NA; CDR3aa: CASSQVLVGGRINSPLHF; CDR3nt: TGCGCCAGCAGCCAAGTATTGGTGGGAGGACGGATTAATTCACCCCTCCACTTT
d_gene: NA; v_gene: TRBV28; j_gene: TRBJ1-2; abundance: NA; CDR3aa: CASRTDYGYTF; CDR3nt: TGTGCCAGCAGGACCGACTATGGCTACACCTTC
d_gene: NA; v_gene: TRBV3-1/TRBV3-2; j_gene: TRBJ2-7; abundance: NA; CDR3aa: CASSPRTWDPREQYF; CDR3nt: TGTGCCAGCAGCCCGCGGACGTGGGACCCTAGGGAGCAGTACTTC
d_gene: TRBD2; v_gene: TRBV27; j_gene: TRBJ2-1; abundance: once; CDR3aa: CATGSGVAGSYNEQFF; CDR3nt: TGTGCCACCGGGTCGGGGGTAGCGGGTTCCTACAATGAGCAGTTCTTC
d_gene: TRBD2; v_gene: TRBV19; j_gene: TRBJ2-2; abundance: NA; CDR3aa: CASSILAGTGELFF; CDR3nt: TGTGCCAGTAGTATCCTAGCGGGAACCGGGGAGCTGTTTTTT
d_gene: NA; v_gene: TRBV10-3; j_gene: TRBJ1-1; abundance: NA; CDR3aa: CAIRKQGDMNTEAFF; CDR3nt: TGTGCCATCAGGAAACAGGGAGACATGAACACTGAAGCTTTCTTT
d_gene: NA; v_gene: TRBV27; j_gene: TRBJ2-1; abundance: NA; CDR3aa: CASSLTRGPRQFF; CDR3nt: TGTGCCAGCAGTTTGACCCGGGGGCCCAGGCAGTTCTTC
d_gene: TRBD1; v_gene: TRBV7-9; j_gene: TRBJ2-1; abundance: NA; CDR3aa: CASSFGTDGHNNEQFF; CDR3nt: TGTGCCAGCAGCTTTGGGACAGACGGACACAACAATGAGCAGTTCTTC
d_gene: NA; v_gene: TRBV29-1; j_gene: TRBJ2-4; abundance: NA; CDR3aa: CSVGDVENIQYF; CDR3nt: TGCAGCGTGGGGGACGTTGAAAACATTCAGTACTTC
d_gene: NA; v_gene: TRBV5-4; j_gene: TRBJ2-7; abundance: once; CDR3aa: CASSFPDQREQYF; CDR3nt: TGTGCCAGCAGCTTTCCAGACCAGAGGGAGCAGTACTTC
d_gene: NA; v_gene: TRBV4-1; j_gene: TRBJ2-5; abundance: NA; CDR3aa: CASSQVAALYQETQYF; CDR3nt: TGCGCCAGCAGCCAAGTGGCGGCCCTATACCAAGAGACCCAGTACTTC
d_gene: NA; v_gene: TRBV4-3; j_gene: TRBJ1-2; abundance: NA; CDR3aa: CASSQAWGPYTF; CDR3nt: TGCGCCAGCAGCCAAGCGTGGGGGCCCTACACCTTC
d_gene: NA; v_gene: TRBV30; j_gene: TRBJ1-1; abundance: once; CDR3aa: CAWSWTANTEAFF; CDR3nt: TGTGCCTGGAGTTGGACAGCCAACACTGAAGCTTTCTTT
d_gene: NA; v_gene: TRBV5-1; j_gene: TRBJ2-7; abundance: once; CDR3aa: CASSQNRDISYEQYF; CDR3nt: TGCGCCAGCAGCCAAAACCGGGACATCTCCTACGAGCAGTACTTC
d_gene: TRBD1; v_gene: TRBV6-5; j_gene: TRBJ2-7; abundance: NA; CDR3aa: CASSYSDRAWEQYF; CDR3nt: TGTGCCAGCAGTTACTCGGACAGGGCTTGGGAGCAGTACTTC
d_gene: NA; v_gene: TRBV18; j_gene: TRBJ1-1; abundance: NA; CDR3aa: CASSPTRSEAFF; CDR3nt: TGTGCCAGCTCACCAACCAGATCTGAAGCTTTCTTT
d_gene: TRBD1; v_gene: TRBV18; j_gene: TRBJ2-5; abundance: once; CDR3aa: CASETTGLETQYF; CDR3nt: TGTGCCAGCGAAACGACAGGGCTAGAGACCCAGTACTTC
d_gene: TRBD1; v_gene: TRBV4-3; j_gene: TRBJ1-1; abundance: once; CDR3aa: CASRRDRALPDTEAFF; CDR3nt: TGCGCCAGCAGGAGGGACAGGGCCCTTCCGGACACTGAAGCTTTCTTT
d_gene: NA; v_gene: TRBV7-8; j_gene: TRBJ2-5; abundance: NA; CDR3aa: CASSLMSETQYF; CDR3nt: TGTGCCAGCAGCTTAATGTCGGAGACCCAGTACTTC
d_gene: TRBD2; v_gene: TRBV7-2; j_gene: TRBJ2-3; abundance: NA; CDR3aa: CASSWTSSDTQYF; CDR3nt: TGTGCCAGCAGCTGGACTAGCTCAGATACGCAGTATTTT
d_gene: TRBD1; v_gene: TRBV19; j_gene: TRBJ1-2; abundance: NA; CDR3aa: CASRPTGEGGYTF; CDR3nt: TGTGCCAGTAGACCGACAGGGGAGGGAGGCTACACCTTC
d_gene: NA; v_gene: TRBV12-3/TRBV12-4; j_gene: TRBJ2-1; abundance: NA; CDR3aa: CASSFRRGYEQFF; CDR3nt: TGTGCCAGCAGTTTCCGGAGGGGTTATGAGCAGTTCTTC
d_gene: NA; v_gene: TRBV5-1; j_gene: TRBJ2-4; abundance: NA; CDR3aa: CASSHGGEGLRSKNIQYF; CDR3nt: TGCGCCAGCAGCCACGGTGGCGAGGGATTGAGGAGCAAAAACATTCAGTACTTC
d_gene: NA; v_gene: TRBV6-5; j_gene: TRBJ1-4; abundance: few; CDR3aa: CASRRHQNEKLFF; CDR3nt: TGTGCCAGCAGACGACACCAGAATGAAAAACTGTTTTTT
d_gene: NA; v_gene: TRBV4-1; j_gene: TRBJ1-1; abundance: NA; CDR3aa: CASSLRGTGNTEAFF; CDR3nt: TGCGCCAGCAGTCTTAGAGGGACCGGGAACACTGAAGCTTTCTTT
d_gene: NA; v_gene: TRBV9; j_gene: TRBJ1-1; abundance: NA; CDR3aa: CASSVDWAGVTEAFF; CDR3nt: TGTGCCAGCAGCGTGGATTGGGCAGGGGTTACTGAAGCTTTCTTT
d_gene: NA; v_gene: TRBV7-2; j_gene: TRBJ1-2; abundance: NA; CDR3aa: CASSPAAGHYGYTF; CDR3nt: TGTGCCAGCAGCCCCGCCGCGGGGCACTATGGCTACACCTTC
d_gene: NA; v_gene: TRBV21-1; j_gene: TRBJ2-2; abundance: NA; CDR3aa: CASTPPGRAGTGELFF; CDR3nt: TGTGCCAGCACCCCGCCCGGCAGGGCAGGTACCGGGGAGCTGTTTTTT
d_gene: TRBD2; v_gene: TRBV5-1; j_gene: TRBJ2-7; abundance: NA; CDR3aa: CASSLSGVSYEQYF; CDR3nt: TGCGCCAGCAGCTTAAGCGGGGTCTCCTACGAGCAGTACTTC
d_gene: TRBD2; v_gene: TRBV28; j_gene: TRBJ2-1; abundance: NA; CDR3aa: CASSFWEGRLSYNEQFF; CDR3nt: TGTGCCAGCAGTTTTTGGGAGGGGCGGTTATCCTACAATGAGCAGTTCTTC
d_gene: TRBD2; v_gene: TRBV2; j_gene: TRBJ2-2; abundance: NA; CDR3aa: CASSSSGVNTGELFF; CDR3nt: TGTGCCAGCAGTAGTAGCGGGGTGAACACCGGGGAGCTGTTTTTT
d_gene: NA; v_gene: TRBV6-5; j_gene: TRBJ2-7; abundance: NA; CDR3aa: CASRADYEQYF; CDR3nt: TGTGCCAGCAGGGCCGACTACGAGCAGTACTTC
d_gene: TRBD1; v_gene: TRBV7-7; j_gene: TRBJ2-2; abundance: NA; CDR3aa: CASRRDRDAGELFF; CDR3nt: TGTGCCAGCAGGAGGGACAGGGACGCCGGGGAGCTGTTTTTT
d_gene: NA; v_gene: TRBV27; j_gene: TRBJ1-2; abundance: NA; CDR3aa: CASSLSRGDPRGYTF; CDR3nt: TGTGCCAGCAGTTTATCACGAGGCGACCCGCGAGGCTACACCTTC
d_gene: NA; v_gene: TRBV5-4; j_gene: TRBJ2-3; abundance: NA; CDR3aa: CASSLWSEDTQYF; CDR3nt: TGTGCCAGCAGCTTGTGGTCAGAAGATACGCAGTATTTT